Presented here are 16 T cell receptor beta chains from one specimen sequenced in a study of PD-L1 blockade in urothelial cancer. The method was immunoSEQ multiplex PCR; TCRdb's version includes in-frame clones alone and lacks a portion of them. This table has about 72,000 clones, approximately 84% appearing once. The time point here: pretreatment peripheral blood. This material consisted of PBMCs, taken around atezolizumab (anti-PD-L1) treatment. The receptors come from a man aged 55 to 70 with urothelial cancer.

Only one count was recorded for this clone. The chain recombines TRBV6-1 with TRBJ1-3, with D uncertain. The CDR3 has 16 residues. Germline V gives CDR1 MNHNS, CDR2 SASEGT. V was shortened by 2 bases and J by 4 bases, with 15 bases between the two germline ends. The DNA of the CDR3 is TGTGCCAGCAGTGAAAACCCAGCGGGTGCAGGAAACACCATATATTTT. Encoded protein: CASSENPAGAGNTIYF.

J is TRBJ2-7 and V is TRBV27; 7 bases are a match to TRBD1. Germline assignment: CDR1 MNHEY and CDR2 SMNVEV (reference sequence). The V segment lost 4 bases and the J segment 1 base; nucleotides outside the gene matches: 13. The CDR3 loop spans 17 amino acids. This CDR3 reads CASSSTGDLVVSYEQYF. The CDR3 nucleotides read TGTGCCAGCAGTTCCACAGGGGATTTAGTGGTGTCCTACGAGCAGTACTTC.

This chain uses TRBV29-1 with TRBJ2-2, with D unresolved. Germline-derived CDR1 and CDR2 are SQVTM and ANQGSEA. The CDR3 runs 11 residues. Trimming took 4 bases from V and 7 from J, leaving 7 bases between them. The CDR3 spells CSVVAVGELFF. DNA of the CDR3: TGCAGCGTTGTTGCGGTCGGGGAGCTGTTTTTT.

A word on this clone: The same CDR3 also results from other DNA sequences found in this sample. CDR3 region: CASSQRTGSNYGYTF. DNA of the CDR3: TGTGCCAGCAGTCAGCGGACAGGGTCCAACTATGGCTACACCTTC. This rearrangement joins TRBV2 to TRBJ1-2; 8 nucleotides line up with TRBD1. J was trimmed by 2 bases and V by 5 bases; bases with no gene match: 7. Germline V CDR1 and CDR2: SNHLY, FYNNEI. The CDR3 sequence is 15 residues long.

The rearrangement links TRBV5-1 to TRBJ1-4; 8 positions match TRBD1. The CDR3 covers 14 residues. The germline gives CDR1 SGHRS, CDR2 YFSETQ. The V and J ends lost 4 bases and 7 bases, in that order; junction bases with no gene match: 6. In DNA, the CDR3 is TGCGCCAGCAGCATCACAGGGGGGAGTGAAAAACTGTTTTTT. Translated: CASSITGGSEKLFF.

The CDR3: CASSTGLAGGRNEQYF. CDR3 sequence (DNA): TGTGCCAGTAGTACCGGACTAGCGGGGGGGCGCAACGAGCAGTACTTC. This sequence joins TRBV19 and TRBJ2-7, with 15 bases identical to TRBD2. Trimming removed 4 bases from V and 5 bases from J; junction bases left unmatched: 6. CDR3 length: 16 residues. The germline CDR1 and CDR2 sequences are LNHDA and SQIVND (reference sequence). The entire variable domain, with the rest obtained from reference TRBV19 and TRBJ2-7, is as follows: DGGITQSPKYLFRKEGQNVTLSCEQNLNHDAMYWYRQDPGQGLRLIYYSQIVNDFQKGDIAEGYSVSREKKESFPLTVTSAQKNPTAFYLCASSTGLAGGRNEQYFGPGTRLTVT.

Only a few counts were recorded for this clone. In DNA form, the CDR3 reads TGTGCCAGCAGCTACTGGACTAGCGGTGAGCAGTTCTTC. Protein product: CASSYWTSGEQFF. The V gene is TRBV7-2, the J gene TRBJ2-1; TRBD2 matches at 10 bases. The J segment lost 9 bases and the V segment lost 4 bases, leaving 3 bases of the junction unmatched. This CDR3 region has 13 residues. The germline V gene encodes CDR1 SGHTA and CDR2 FQGNSA.

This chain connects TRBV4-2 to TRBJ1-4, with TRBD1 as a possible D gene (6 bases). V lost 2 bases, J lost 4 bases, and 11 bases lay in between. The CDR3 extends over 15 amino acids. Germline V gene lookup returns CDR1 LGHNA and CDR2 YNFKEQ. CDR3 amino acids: CASSQPDRDNEKLFF. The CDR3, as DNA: TGTGCCAGCAGCCAACCGGACAGAGATAATGAAAAACTGTTTTTT.

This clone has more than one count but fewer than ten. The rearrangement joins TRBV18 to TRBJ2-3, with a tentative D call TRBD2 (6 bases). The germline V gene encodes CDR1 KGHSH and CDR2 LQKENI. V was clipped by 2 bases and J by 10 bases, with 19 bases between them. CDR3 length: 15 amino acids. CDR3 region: CASSPASAQWEAQYF. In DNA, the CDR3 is TGTGCCAGCTCACCAGCTAGCGCACAGTGGGAGGCGCAGTATTTT.

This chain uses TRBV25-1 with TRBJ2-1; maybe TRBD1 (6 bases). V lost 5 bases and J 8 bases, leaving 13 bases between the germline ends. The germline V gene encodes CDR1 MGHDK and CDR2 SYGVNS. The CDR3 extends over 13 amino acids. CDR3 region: CASSPQGQDEQFF. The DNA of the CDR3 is TGTGCCAGCAGTCCCCAGGGGCAGGATGAGCAGTTCTTC.

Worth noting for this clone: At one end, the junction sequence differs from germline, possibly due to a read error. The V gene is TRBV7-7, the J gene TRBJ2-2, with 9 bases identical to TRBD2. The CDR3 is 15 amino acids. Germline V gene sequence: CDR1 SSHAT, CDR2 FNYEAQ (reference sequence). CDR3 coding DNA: TGTGCTAGCAGCTCGGGACTAGCTGGGACCGGGGAGCTGTTTTTT. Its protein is CASSSGLAGTGELFF. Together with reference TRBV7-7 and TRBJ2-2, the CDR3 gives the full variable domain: GAGVSQSPRYKVTKRGQDVTLRCDPISSHATLYWYQQALGQGPEFLTYFNYEAQPDKSGLPSDRFSAERPEGSISTLTIQRTEQRDSAMYRCASSSGLAGTGELFFGEGSRLTVL.

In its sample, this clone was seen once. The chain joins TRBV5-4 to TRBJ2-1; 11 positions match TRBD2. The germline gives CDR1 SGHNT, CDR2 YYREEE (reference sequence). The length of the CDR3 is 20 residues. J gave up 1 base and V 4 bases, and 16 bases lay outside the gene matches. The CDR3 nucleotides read TGTGCCAGCAGCCGGGTAGGGACTAGCGGACTCGTTTTGTCCTACAATGAGCAGTTCTTC. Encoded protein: CASSRVGTSGLVLSYNEQFF.

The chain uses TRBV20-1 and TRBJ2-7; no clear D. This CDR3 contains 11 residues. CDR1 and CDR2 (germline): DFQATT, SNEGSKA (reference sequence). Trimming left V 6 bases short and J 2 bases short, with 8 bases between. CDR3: CSALGAYEQYF. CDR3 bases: TGCAGTGCGCTCGGTGCCTACGAGCAGTACTTC.

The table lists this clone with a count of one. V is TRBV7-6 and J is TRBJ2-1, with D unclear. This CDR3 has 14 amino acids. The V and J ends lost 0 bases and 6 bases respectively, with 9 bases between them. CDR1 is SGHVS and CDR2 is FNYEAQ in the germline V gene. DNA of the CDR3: TGTGCCAGCAGCTTAGCTGTGACTGTCAATGAGCAGTTCTTC. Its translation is CASSLAVTVNEQFF.

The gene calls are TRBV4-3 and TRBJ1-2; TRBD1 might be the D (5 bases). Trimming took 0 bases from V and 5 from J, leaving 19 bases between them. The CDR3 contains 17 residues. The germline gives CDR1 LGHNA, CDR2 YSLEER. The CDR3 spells CASSQDTGRGLIYGYTF. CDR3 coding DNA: TGCGCCAGCAGCCAAGATACCGGGCGGGGCCTCATTTATGGCTACACCTTC.

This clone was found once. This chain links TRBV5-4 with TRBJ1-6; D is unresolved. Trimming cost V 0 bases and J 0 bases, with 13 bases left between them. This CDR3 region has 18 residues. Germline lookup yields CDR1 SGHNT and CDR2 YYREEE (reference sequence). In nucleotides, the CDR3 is TGTGCCAGCAGCTTGGATCCAGGTGCGAGCTCCTATAATTCACCCCTCCACTTT. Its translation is CASSLDPGASSYNSPLHF.